This T cell receptor beta chain was obtained from a study of blood T cell repertoires in COVID-19. Background on the study: Sample material is recorded as cDNA or gDNA derived from T cells, B-cell-depleted T cells, or PBMCs.

Per the original methods: Estimated nucleated cell counts came from reference gene primer amplification. TCRdb keeps only in-frame clones here, not all; method: immunoSEQ multiplex PCR. V, J and clone size are taken as reported in that table, and D and trimming were inferred from the DNA itself. The profile covers some 120,000 clones, with around 88% appearing a single time and roughly 5.5% taken by the ten largest. This CDR3 is 13 amino acids long. Germline V gives CDR1 MNHEY, CDR2 SVGAGI. V dropped 5 bases and J dropped 0 bases, with 6 bases sitting between them. Material for sequencing was peripheral blood. The genes are TRBV6-5 and TRBJ2-3; the D is unclear. This TCR was sampled from an elderly man with active or convalescent COVID-19. The CDR3 here is CASSIMSTDTQYF. The CDR3 nucleotides read TGTGCCAGCAGTATAATGAGCACAGATACGCAGTATTTT.